These T cell receptor beta chains were read from a single sample in a study of human T cells and chemical hapten exposure. TCRdb ran MiXCR on the RACE reads and lists one entry per CDR3 protein. Of under 200,000 distinct CDR3 sequences listed, about 31% are singletons. The sample here was whole blood, taken in connection with sensitization to the hapten diphenylcyclopropenone (DPC). These receptors all stem from a woman under 40 with alopecia areata. Some clones in this sample may be carry-over from other donors' samples. Each CDR3 is given with its conserved first and last residue. D genes are given only for firm matches. For some rows the clone size is stated as once, few or many, or as a class when expanded; others skip it.

>few|TRBV6-2/TRBV6-3|TRBJ2-7|-
TGTGCCAGCAGTTACCCGACTAGTACAGGGCAGTACTTC
CASSYPTSTGQYF
>-|TRBV27|TRBJ1-1|-
TGTGCCAGCAGTCCGTACGGAGGGCCGGTGATGAACACTGAAGCTTTCTTT
CASSPYGGPVMNTEAFF
>few|TRBV29-1|TRBJ2-7|-
TGCAGCGTTGCCTCGAAAGTCTACGAGCAGTACTTC
CSVASKVYEQYF
>-|TRBV28|TRBJ2-1|-
TGTGCCAGCACCCGTGGGGGAGGTCGCTACAATGAGCAGTTCTTC
CASTRGGGRYNEQFF
>-|TRBV7-2|TRBJ2-1|TRBD2
TGTGCCAGCAGCCCAACTAGCGGGAGGGGGTTCAATGAGCAGTTCTTC
CASSPTSGRGFNEQFF
>many|TRBV6-5|TRBJ2-7|-
TGTGCCAGCACCCCGAGCGCGGGGATCAACGAGCAGTACTTC
CASTPSAGINEQYF
>few|TRBV27|TRBJ2-7|TRBD2
TGTGCCAGCAGTTCCGGACTAGCGGTCTACGAGCAGTACTTC
CASSSGLAVYEQYF
>-|TRBV6-5|TRBJ1-2|TRBD1
TGTGCCAGCAGTCGAATAGGACAGGTCGCGGGAGGCTACACCTTC
CASSRIGQVAGGYTF
>-|TRBV10-2|TRBJ1-1|-
TGCGCCAGCAGGGAACAGGGTTCTTCGTACGCTGAAGCTTTCTTT
CASREQGSSYAEAFF
>many|TRBV20-1|TRBJ2-7|-
TGCAGTGCCCGAGACGTGGAATACGAGCAGTACTTC
CSARDVEYEQYF
>once|TRBV7-2|TRBJ2-3|-
TGTGCCAGCAGCTTACTTCCGCCAGATACGCAGTATTTT
CASSLLPPDTQYF
>-|TRBV10-3|TRBJ1-1|-
TGTGCCATCAGTGAGAGATGGGACACTGAAGCTTTCTTT
CAISERWDTEAFF
>few|TRBV7-9|TRBJ2-1|TRBD1
TGTGCCAGCAGTTGGACAGGGGGCTTTTTTAATGAGCAGTTCTTC
CASSWTGGFFNEQFF
>-|TRBV28|TRBJ1-3|-
TGTGCCAGCAGACTGGGGGGATCTGGAAACACCATATATTTT
CASRLGGSGNTIYF
>few|TRBV5-6|TRBJ2-1|TRBD1
TGTGCCAGCAGCCCCCTAGGGGGCGGTACCTACAATGAGCAGTTCTTC
CASSPLGGGTYNEQFF
>few|TRBV7-8|TRBJ2-2|-
TGTGCCAGCAGCCCCGCGAGAGGGTCATCCGGGGAGCTGTTTTTT
CASSPARGSSGELFF
>-|TRBV9|TRBJ2-1|-
TGTGCCAGCAGCGTAGTGGTAGGGGGGCTATACAATGAGCAGTTCTTC
CASSVVVGGLYNEQFF
>few|TRBV20-1|TRBJ1-5|-
TGCAGTGCTAGAGTGGGGGAAGTGAGTCAGCCCCAGCATTTT
CSARVGEVSQPQHF
>-|TRBV28|TRBJ1-1|TRBD1
TGTGCCAGCAGCCGTCCCAGGACAGGAACGGGACCTGAAGCTTTCTTT
CASSRPRTGTGPEAFF
>-|TRBV28|TRBJ2-1|-
TGTGCCAGCAGTACGGGTTTGGGGGGGCAGTTCTTC
CASSTGLGGQFF